This entry lists 25 T cell receptor beta chains sequenced from one sample in a study of memory CD4+ T cells and cytomegalovirus serostatus. The sort gate was single viable CD3+CD4+CD8-CD45RO+ cells for memory CD4+ T cells. Using immunoSEQ multiplex PCR, the repertoire was profiled, and TCRdb retains in-frame clones only, with some absent. This sample has tens of thousands of clones; around 83% occur once, and the top ten carry about 1.5%. Sequencing was performed on memory CD4+ T cells from blood. The receptor set was obtained from an adult in good health and CMV-seropositive.

This clone has just a few counts. Here the CDR3 DNA reads TGCGCCAGCAGCTTGGGGGATGTAGGGAACACTGAAGCTTTCTTT. Translating gives CASSLGDVGNTEAFF. V and J are TRBV5-1 and TRBJ1-1; D not resolved. V was pared by 0 bases and J by 1 base, with 10 bases between. The CDR3 spans 15 residues. Germline V lookup: CDR1 SGHRS, CDR2 YFSETQ.

This clone was observed once. This chain uses TRBV29-1 with TRBJ2-5; D possibly matches TRBD1 or TRBD2 (5 bases each). Germline V gives CDR1 SQVTM, CDR2 ANQGSEA. Trimming shortened V by 7 bases and J by 4 bases, and 10 bases separated the two germline ends. This CDR3 contains 11 residues. The CDR3: CSAGTSETQYF. The CDR3 DNA is TGCAGCGCTGGGACCTCAGAGACCCAGTACTTC.

The chain combines TRBV6-4 with TRBJ2-5, with D tentatively TRBD2 (5 bases). Trimming removed 4 bases from V and 5 bases from J, with 11 bases in between. CDR3 size: 13 residues. CDR1 is MRHNA and CDR2 is SNTAGT in the germline V gene. CDR3: CASSGGSGETQYF. The CDR3, as DNA: TGTGCCAGCAGTGGAGGGAGTGGTGAGACCCAGTACTTC.

The chain employs TRBV6-5 and TRBJ2-5; D could derive from TRBD1 or TRBD2 (5 bases each). This CDR3 contains 12 residues. V was cut by 11 bases and J by 9 bases, with 19 bases left in between. Germline V gives CDR1 MNHEY, CDR2 SVGAGI. CDR3: CASGTFPRSQYF. As DNA, the CDR3 is TGTGCCTCCGGGACCTTCCCTAGGTCCCAGTACTTC.

This clone was observed a single time. The chain combines TRBV6-5 with TRBJ1-2, with TRBD1 as a possible D gene (5 bases). V was clipped by 5 bases and J by 4 bases, with 8 bases between them. This CDR3 has 12 residues. The germline V gene encodes CDR1 MNHEY and CDR2 SVGAGI. The CDR3 bases are TGTGCCAGCAGTCCCGACAGCTATGGCTACACCTTC. Translating gives CASSPDSYGYTF.

As regards this clone: Other DNA sequences within the sample encode an identical CDR3. CDR3 sequence reads: CASREGNTGELFF. CDR3 in DNA: TGTGCCAGCAGGGAGGGAAACACCGGGGAGCTGTTTTTT. The rearrangement uses TRBV28 and TRBJ2-2, with D possibly matching TRBD2 (6 bases). There are 13 residues in the CDR3. CDR1 and CDR2 from the germline V gene are MDHEN and SYDVKM. V was shortened by 6 bases and J by 2 bases, with 7 bases between the two germline ends.

The chain has TRBV19 and TRBJ1-6; D perhaps matches TRBD1 (6 bases). V shed 7 bases and J shed 14 bases, with 15 bases lying between them. The CDR3 extends over 12 amino acids. Germline CDR1 reads LNHDA; CDR2 reads SQIVND (reference sequence). In DNA, the CDR3 is TGTGCCAGTACCTCCGGGACAAACGCCCTCCACTTT. It specifies CASTSGTNALHF.

This rearrangement joins TRBV5-5 to TRBJ2-1; perhaps TRBD2 as D (6 bases). V dropped 4 bases and J dropped 10 bases, with 21 bases sitting between them. Germline V gene lookup returns CDR1 SGHKS and CDR2 YYEKEE (reference sequence). This CDR3 has 15 residues. Here the CDR3 reads CASSRQENTGGEQFF. The CDR3 nucleotides are TGTGCCAGCAGCCGCCAGGAGAACACCGGGGGAGAGCAGTTCTTC.

The chain links TRBV19 to TRBJ1-3; D not certain. V was trimmed by 5 bases and J by 5 bases, leaving 16 bases between them. The CDR3 has 15 amino acids. CDR1 and CDR2 (germline): LNHDA, SQIVND (reference sequence). CDR3: CASSPQAVRRNTIYF. CDR3 in DNA: TGTGCCAGTAGTCCCCAGGCCGTCAGAAGAAACACCATATATTTT.

This sequence joins TRBV2 and TRBJ1-2; D not certain. The V and J ends lost 7 bases and 2 bases respectively, with 8 bases between them. CDR3 length: 12 residues. Germline V gives CDR1 SNHLY, CDR2 FYNNEI. The CDR3 region has the DNA TGTGCCAGCAAGTGGCAAAACTATGGCTACACCTTC. It is translated as CASKWQNYGYTF.

This clone was seen a few times. DNA for the CDR3: TGTGCCAGCAGCTTTCAGGGGGCCCAAAACTATGGCTACACCTTC. This encodes CASSFQGAQNYGYTF. This rearrangement joins TRBV5-8 to TRBJ1-2; 8 nucleotides agree with TRBD1. The length of the CDR3 is 15 residues. The trim removed 2 bases at V and 2 bases at J, leaving 5 bases unmatched. The germline gives CDR1 SGHTS, CDR2 YDEGEE.

V usage is TRBV5-1 and J usage is TRBJ2-1; D remains ambiguous. The germline V gene encodes CDR1 SGHRS and CDR2 YFSETQ. The V end was cut by 3 bases, the J end by 0 bases, with 10 bases between. The CDR3 is made up of 15 amino acids. Here the CDR3 reads CASSSPASSYNEQFF. CDR3 DNA: TGCGCCAGCAGCTCCCCAGCGAGCTCCTACAATGAGCAGTTCTTC. The whole variable domain, remainder taken from reference TRBV5-1 and TRBJ2-1, is KAGVTQTPRYLIKTRGQQVTLSCSPISGHRSVSWYQQTPGQGLQFLFEYFSETQRNKGNFPGRFSGRQFSNSRSEMNVSTLELGDSALYLCASSSPASSYNEQFFGPGTRLTVL.

By share, this clone ranks as medium-sized (0.01 to 0.1%). The chain uses TRBV7-9 and TRBJ1-1, with a weak D call TRBD1 (5 bases). Germline CDR1 is SEHNR and CDR2 is FQNEAQ (reference sequence). The CDR3 has 13 residues. The V gene lost 5 bases and the J gene lost 5 bases, with 12 bases spanning the gap. The CDR3: CASSPWGGTEAFF. The CDR3 region has the DNA TGTGCCAGCAGCCCGTGGGGGGGGACTGAAGCTTTCTTT.

The rearrangement links TRBV7-2 to TRBJ2-3; a weak D match, TRBD2 (6 bases). The CDR3 is 16 residues long. V was clipped by 4 bases and J by 1 base, with 15 bases between them. The germline gives CDR1 SGHTA, CDR2 FQGNSA. CDR3 sequence: CASSSRRGFRTDTQYF. CDR3 in DNA: TGTGCCAGCAGCTCCCGGCGGGGCTTCCGCACAGATACGCAGTATTTT.

The chain carries TRBV18 and TRBJ2-1; 14 nucleotides match TRBD2. Germline-derived CDR1 and CDR2 are KGHSH and LQKENI. This CDR3 has 16 residues. The V segment lost 3 bases and the J segment 5 bases; nucleotides outside the gene matches: 3. CDR3 amino acids: CASSPMGLAGDNEQFF. As DNA, the CDR3 is TGTGCCAGCTCACCGATGGGACTAGCGGGGGACAATGAGCAGTTCTTC.

The V call is TRBV6-1, the J call TRBJ2-7; a weak D match, TRBD2 (5 bases). The CDR3 has 14 amino acids. The germline V gene has CDR1 MNHNS and CDR2 SASEGT. V lost 4 bases and J lost 1, with 11 bases in between. CDR3 DNA: TGTGCCAGCAGTGTGGAGGAAGGTTCCTACGAGCAGTACTTC. This translates into CASSVEEGSYEQYF.

This rearrangement joins TRBV7-9 to TRBJ1-4; no clear D gene. Looked up from germline, CDR1 is SEHNR and CDR2 is FQNEAQ (reference sequence). V shed 5 bases and J shed 2 bases, with 9 bases lying between them. The CDR3 consists of 14 residues. Here the CDR3 reads CASSPGITNEKLFF. For the CDR3, the DNA is TGTGCCAGCAGCCCCGGGATCACTAATGAAAAACTGTTTTTT.

J is TRBJ2-5 and V is TRBV7-9; TRBD1 is a possible D gene (7 bases). CDR1 and CDR2 (germline): SEHNR, FQNEAQ (reference sequence). CDR3 size: 15 residues. V was cut by 4 bases and J by 3 bases, with 15 bases left in between. Written as DNA, the CDR3 is TGTGCCAGCAGCTGGTGGAGGGGGCGAGAAGAGACCCAGTACTTC. It yields the protein CASSWWRGREETQYF.

The chain uses TRBV11-2 and TRBJ1-1; possible D gene TRBD1, 5 bases. V lost 1 base and J 2 bases, leaving 14 bases between the germline ends. The CDR3 is 16 residues long. The germline V gene encodes CDR1 SGHAT and CDR2 FQNNGV. The CDR3 sequence is CASSLVMGVVNTEAFF. CDR3 DNA sequence: TGTGCCAGCAGCTTAGTAATGGGGGTCGTAAACACTGAAGCTTTCTTT.

The chain is built from TRBV10-2 and TRBJ2-1; TRBD2 aligns across 11 bases. J gave up 7 bases and V 6 bases, and 2 bases lay outside the gene matches. The CDR3 has 13 amino acids. In germline, CDR1 is WSHSY, CDR2 SAAADI. In DNA form, the CDR3 reads TGCGCCAGCAGGACTAGCGGGAAGAATGAGCAGTTCTTC. Protein sequence: CASRTSGKNEQFF.

This clone was counted between two and nine times. The chain recombines TRBV5-1 with TRBJ2-3; D is possibly TRBD2 (6 bases). Looked up from germline, CDR1 is SGHRS and CDR2 is YFSETQ. The CDR3 runs 17 residues. The V end lost 5 bases, the J end lost 2 bases, and 21 bases lay between the germline ends. This CDR3 is CASRPRGRNSDTDTQYF. The CDR3 DNA reads TGCGCCAGCAGACCCCGGGGGAGAAACTCTGACACAGATACGCAGTATTTT. The whole variable domain, filled in from reference TRBV5-1 and TRBJ2-3, reads KAGVTQTPRYLIKTRGQQVTLSCSPISGHRSVSWYQQTPGQGLQFLFEYFSETQRNKGNFPGRFSGRQFSNSRSEMNVSTLELGDSALYLCASRPRGRNSDTDTQYFGPGTRLTVL.

This chain uses TRBV10-2 with TRBJ2-3; the D is unclear. V lost 6 bases to trimming and J lost 2 bases, with 9 bases between them. This CDR3 spans 13 amino acids. Germline lookup yields CDR1 WSHSY and CDR2 SAAADI. The CDR3 DNA reads TGCGCCAGCAGACTATCCAACACAGATACGCAGTATTTT. This translates into CASRLSNTDTQYF.

This clone was seen only once. The chain carries TRBV18 and TRBJ1-5, with D maybe TRBD1 (5 bases). This CDR3 comprises 14 residues. Trimming stripped 0 bases from V and 6 bases from J, with 9 bases between. The germline V gene has CDR1 KGHSH and CDR2 LQKENI. The CDR3 nucleotides are TGTGCCAGCTCACCACCCAGGGTTGGTCAGCCCCAGCATTTT. This gives the protein CASSPPRVGQPQHF.

The genes are TRBV18 and TRBJ2-2, with D perhaps matching TRBD1 (6 bases). The V end was cut by 5 bases, the J end by 4 bases, with 14 bases between. CDR3 length: 15 amino acids. CDR1 is KGHSH, CDR2 LQKENI, per germline. The CDR3 is CASSMTGSRTGELFF. In DNA, the CDR3 is TGTGCCAGCTCAATGACAGGATCTCGCACCGGGGAGCTGTTTTTT.

The chain has TRBV6-5 and TRBJ1-1; 7 bases are a match to TRBD1. Germline CDR1 and CDR2: MNHEY and SVGAGI. The CDR3 extends over 15 amino acids. J lost 9 bases, V lost 1 base, and 11 bases had no gene match. CDR3 in amino acids: CASSYLRGRQGKAFF. The CDR3 nucleotides are TGTGCCAGCAGTTACTTAAGGGGGAGACAGGGTAAAGCTTTCTTT.